This T cell receptor (beta chain) was obtained from a study of cytomegalovirus exposure and HLA in healthy donors. Across the study: In a later analysis, the roughly 120 validation repertoires were reported to have used the same platform as the 666 first-cohort repertoires.

Libraries were prepared by immunoSEQ multiplex PCR; TCRdb keeps only in-frame clonotypes and omits some of them. The sample carries 60,000 or so clones, 90% recorded once. Study-wide results and limits: The listing of 150 to 200 TCR beta chains classed them as cytomegalovirus-associated.

On this clone itself: Its cognate antigen is unknown.

This sequence was found in a man younger than 30 in good health and CMV-seronegative. Sequencing was performed on PBMCs.

DNA for the CDR3: TGTGCCAGCAGCTTAGTAGTCTTGGCGGGAGGGATTCTTGAGCAGTTCTTC. This codes for CASSLVVLAGGILEQFF. The V gene is TRBV11-3, the J gene TRBJ2-1; 9 bases map to TRBD2. Trimming removed 1 base from V and 9 bases from J; junction bases left unmatched: 13. The CDR3 covers 17 residues. Germline CDR1 reads SGHNT; CDR2 reads YENEEA.